The entry below gives a single T cell receptor beta chain sequence along with its context. Its specific antigen is unknown. No base quality information exists; no much larger clone differs at one position. This entry belongs to a study of cytomegalovirus exposure and HLA in healthy donors (dated by TCRdb to about 2017). Background for the entire study: According to a later analysis, the 120 or so validation repertoires were produced on the same platform as the approximately 610 repertoires of the first cohort. The study aimed to test whether signatures of past pathogen exposure could be identified by cataloging public T cell receptors. Besides the first cohort of hundreds of subjects, a separate validation cohort made up of about 120 different subjects was used. To predict cytomegalovirus infection status, the study brought together high-throughput TCR immunosequencing, statistical association of individual TCRs with disease status, and machine learning. Findings and caveats that apply to the study as a whole: The validation cohort had no HLA typing available for a later analysis, so co-occurrence within that cohort was assessed over all 120 or so repertoires. Of the cluster scores, 94% were above 0 in a later analysis, which found that TCRs clustered in the first cohort also tended to co-occur in the 110 or so validation repertoires. In the study, some 180 TCR beta chains were listed as associated with cytomegalovirus. Cytomegalovirus status was reported to be diagnosed by the classifier with high specificity and sensitivity in both the original and validation cohorts. The authors suggested that the approach could potentially be generalized to other disease states and immunological phenotypes. In vitro tests confirmed that a few of the cytomegalovirus-associated TCR beta chains recognize cytomegalovirus antigens. Most TCR sequences were seen in very few donors, while some public TCRs were found in many individuals.

The donors were included in the validation cohort of approximately 120 subjects, a group kept apart from the roughly 730-subject first cohort. From the cysteine up to the phenylalanine, the CDR3 has a length of 16 residues. Just the 48-base CDR3 DNA is kept, in frame starting at base 1. CDR1 and CDR2 (MNHEY, SVGAGI) derive from the germline V gene. Trimming leaves V shorter by 4 bases and J shorter by 6 bases, with the junction holding 10 bases beyond the gene matches. The library was produced with the immunoSEQ multiplex PCR assay. Per the original workflow: A statistical classification framework was developed to diagnose cytomegalovirus status using the catalog of TCR beta chain sequences. The source is immuneACCESS, and TCRdb retained only in-frame sequences with V and J called. Part of the clones is not carried over; for the studies checked, unresolved V genes explain less than half of this, and the remainder is unexplained. The V and J calls and clone size are taken from that table; D and trimming were inferred from the DNA. The sample table contains about 270,000 clones; only one count was recorded for 80% to 90% of them. Jointly, the top ten make up less than 1.2% of the sample.

The V and J segments used are TRBV6-5 and TRBJ2-1; 9 middle bases align to TRBD2. This receptor was identified in a woman in her late teens or twenties in good health and CMV-seronegative. Sequenced input: PBMCs. The DNA sequence is as follows: TGTGCCAGCAGTTCGGCGGGAGGGCCTTTCCCCAATGAGCAGTTCTTC. It translates to CASSSAGGPFPNEQFF.